This record covers a single T cell receptor (beta chain). This clonotype was seen a handful of times. The antigen it binds to is not known. Per-nucleotide qualities are absent, and no much larger clonotype sits a single base away. The library relied on RACE. TCRdb lists the instrument as NextSeq 500. Library preparation attached unique molecular identifiers to individual cDNA molecules for quantitative, reproducible TCR counting. Both TCR alpha and TCR beta chains were sequenced from each blood RNA sample. Processing in the source paper ran as follows. A median of about 87,000 TCRs per sample was observed, with a range of about 20,000 to 690,600. V, J and CDR3 annotation of the TCR reads was performed with the Decombinator software suite. To make PS versus PT1 abundance plots, every sample was subsampled to the same number of TCRs (28,000). TCRs were defined as expanded if absent before sensitization and observed at least eight times at the 2-week time point. The public reads were run again by TCRdb, first through fastp at Q25 and then through MiXCR, and only productive beta chains were kept. Each entry merges the rows of one CDR3 protein and shows their most common DNA and genes. In this record, the V and J calls reflect TCRdb's handling and not the investigators' own analysis. This sample has just over 70,000 distinct CDR3 sequences in its table, and around 10% of those were observed once. Approximately 1.5% of the sample goes to the ten largest clones.

The sample is drawn from a study of human T cells and chemical hapten exposure (dated by TCRdb to 2020 to 2022). Broadly, across the study: For sensitization, 2% DPC in acetone was applied to a roughly 2 cm by roughly 2 cm area of upper inner arm skin. Patients additionally received weekly therapeutic DPC doses to the scalp throughout the roughly 25-week study period. Patch testing was performed on the upper back with Finn chambers containing 0.01% DPC, and the patch tests were scored after 6 days according to International Contact Dermatitis Research Group standards. The mostly female patient cohort included alopecia areata with under or over 50% scalp involvement, alopecia totalis and alopecia universalis. Libraries were pooled for sequencing, and variation in per-sample TCR yields was attributed mainly to small differences in library volumes within the pool. The study tracked peripheral blood TCR repertoire changes in vivo during primary and secondary sensitization to the hapten diphenylcyclopropenone (DPC) in alopecia patients. Blood samples were taken from patients before sensitization (week 0) and at 2, 6 and about 24 weeks after DPC sensitization. For TCR sequencing, blood came from 25 to 30 alopecia patients at anywhere from one to four time points (pre-sensitization, 2, 6 and 24 weeks). What the research found in general, with its limitations: The number of PT1 expanded TCRs positively correlated with patch test score, significant at thresholds 8, 16 and 32 but not 4. Because all patients had alopecia, a presumed autoimmune disease, the immune response of the patients might differ from that of healthy individuals. After repeated subsampling, changes were observed in the strength of the expansion versus patch-test correlation and in the threshold at which the correlation became significant. Significantly more large CDR3 similarity clusters were formed by expanded TCRs than by pre-sensitization or healthy control sets, consistent with antigen-driven responses. No change with DPC sensitization was found in the number of TCRs above 1 in 1000 frequency, and no evidence of global repertoire structure alterations was found.

This specimen's time point label, interpreted: patch test 3, about 24 weeks after DPC sensitization. The sample's treatment or condition, from its label and the paper: therapeutic diphenylcyclopropenone sensitization with weekly scalp DPC. At every patch-test visit, the blood draw took place before the patch test was put on. Eligible patients were aged 18 to 70, diagnosed with alopecia, deemed suitable for DPC therapy, and excluded if pregnant. Unfractionated whole blood was collected in Tempus Blood RNA tubes, and total RNA was extracted from that blood. The CDR3 runs 12 residues from the cysteine to the phenylalanine. Only CDR3 DNA is held: 36 bases, read in frame from base 1. V loses 8 bases of germline sequence and J loses 10 bases, and the interval between the two ends is 18 bases. CDR1 SQVTM and CDR2 ANQGSEA are derived from the germline V gene.

The V and J genes are TRBV29-1 and TRBJ2-1; TRBD2 is a weak D gene call, 6 bases matching. This TCR was sampled from a woman in her 50s with alopecia areata. Some clones in this sample may be carry-over from other donors' samples. Sequenced material: whole blood, taken in connection with sensitization to the hapten diphenylcyclopropenone (DPC). CDR3 protein: CSPTGEGGEQFF. DNA sequence: TGCAGCCCTACGGGTGAGGGAGGAGAGCAGTTCTTC.